This TCR beta chain was captured by sequencing in a study of tumor and adjacent non-tumor tissue in lung cancer. Study conclusions and caveats: Normal lung showed higher cumulative top 100 clone frequency than tumor.

RNA was extracted from bulk tissue without any cell sorting. There are many counts of this clonotype. Its antigen is as yet unknown. This CDR3 contains 17 residues. Germline V gene lookup returns CDR1 SQVTM and CDR2 ANQGSEA. Trimming stripped 0 bases from V and 3 bases from J, with 18 bases between. The library came from three nested PCR rounds adapted from ARM-PCR protocols. TCRdb itself ran the multiplex PCR reads through MiXCR, one entry per CDR3 protein. Altogether more than 70,000 distinct CDR3 sequences are present, roughly two thirds being singletons, with the ten largest covering roughly 14%. This chain connects TRBV29-1 to TRBJ2-4; maybe TRBD1 (6 bases). The TCR was taken from a man between 65 and 85 years old with non-small cell lung cancer. Source material: lung tumor tissue. The CDR3 coding sequence is TGCAGCGTTGAAGAAAGGGGCCGGACAGCCATCAAAAACATTCAGTACTTC. The encoded protein is CSVEERGRTAIKNIQYF.